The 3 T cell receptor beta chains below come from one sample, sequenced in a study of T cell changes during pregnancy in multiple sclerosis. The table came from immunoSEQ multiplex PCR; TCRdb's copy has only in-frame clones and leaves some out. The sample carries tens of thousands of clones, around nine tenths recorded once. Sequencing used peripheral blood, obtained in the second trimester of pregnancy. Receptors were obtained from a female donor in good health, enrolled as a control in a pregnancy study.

This CDR3 reads CASSKGQGSNQPQHF. CDR3 nucleotide sequence: TGTGCCAGCAGCAAGGGACAGGGAAGCAATCAGCCCCAGCATTTT. The V gene is TRBV9, the J gene TRBJ1-5; 9 bases match TRBD1. The CDR3 has 15 amino acids. V trimming: 4 bases; J trimming: 1 base; junction bases outside the gene matches: 3. Germline V gene sequence: CDR1 SGDLS, CDR2 YYNGEE.

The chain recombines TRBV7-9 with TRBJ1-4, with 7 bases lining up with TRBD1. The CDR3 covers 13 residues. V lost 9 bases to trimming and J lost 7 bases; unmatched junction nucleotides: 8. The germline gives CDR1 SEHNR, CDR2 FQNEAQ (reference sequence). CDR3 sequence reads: CASQGTAFEKLFF. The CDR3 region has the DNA TGTGCCAGTCAAGGGACAGCCTTTGAAAAACTGTTTTTT.

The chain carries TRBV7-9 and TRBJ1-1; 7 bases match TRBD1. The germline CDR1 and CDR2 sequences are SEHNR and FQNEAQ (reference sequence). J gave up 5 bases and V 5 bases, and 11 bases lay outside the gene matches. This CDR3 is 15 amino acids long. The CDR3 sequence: CASSLTSAGGTEAFF. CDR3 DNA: TGTGCCAGCAGCCTTACCAGTGCAGGGGGGACTGAAGCTTTCTTT. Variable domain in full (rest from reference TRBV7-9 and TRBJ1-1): DTGVSQNPRHKITKRGQNVTFRCDPISEHNRLYWYRQTLGQGPEFLTYFQNEAQLEKSRLLSDRFSAERPKGSFSTLEIQRTEQGDSAMYLCASSLTSAGGTEAFFGQGTRLTVV.